This T cell receptor (beta chain) emerged from a study of regulatory T cells. Patients, 2 to 39 years old, had expanded memory T-cell proportions. Regulatory (CD25-high CD127-low) and conventional (CD25-low CD127-high) CD4+ T cells were sorted separately. The study's findings and limits: In CD3G-deficient patients, conventional CD4+ T cells were enriched for hydrophobic CDR3 residues at positions 6 and 7. Patient repertoires had restricted TRB V-J pairs and skewed V and J usage, most in Tregs.

V was clipped by 6 bases and J by 3 bases, with 18 bases between them. The CDR3 length is 15 residues. Germline-derived CDR1 and CDR2 are MDHEN and SYDVKM. The primer mix had 52 TRBV and 13 TRBJ primers. Method: immunoSEQ multiplex PCR; TCRdb's copy keeps in-frame clones and lacks some. The data hold 30,000 to 40,000 clones, with 75% to 90% observed a single time. A note on this clone: Its antigen is still unknown.

The sequenced sample consisted of conventional CD4+ T cells sorted from blood. The chain employs TRBV28 and TRBJ2-7; weak D call: TRBD1 (5 bases). The sequence was obtained from a person between 18 and 35 years old with CD3G deficiency. Written as DNA, the CDR3 is TGTGCCAGCAGCGTCACAGGTTTACGGAACTACGAGCAGTACTTC. Amino acids: CASSVTGLRNYEQYF.